This TCR beta chain is drawn from a study of blood T cell repertoires in COVID-19. As for the study in general: The United States, Italy and Spain provided the acute and convalescent COVID-19 samples.

Germline CDR1 SGHVS, CDR2 FQNEAQ. V lost 3 bases to trimming and J lost 8 bases, with 13 bases between them. This CDR3 has 14 amino acids. Libraries were prepared by immunoSEQ multiplex PCR; TCRdb keeps only in-frame clonotypes and omits some of them. This table holds approximately 84,000 clones, approximately 83% found once. This receptor was identified in an elderly woman with acute or convalescent COVID-19. The chain carries TRBV7-8 and TRBJ1-4; D gene unclear. Sequences were obtained from peripheral blood. The CDR3 loop reads CASSFGGTSEKLFF. As DNA, the CDR3 is TGTGCCAGCAGCTTTGGCGGAACGAGCGAAAAACTGTTTTTT.